Below, 25 T cell receptor beta chains from the same sample are listed, as sequenced in a study of T cells in Graves' hyperthyroidism and ophthalmopathy. Template material for amplifying TCR beta CDR3 regions consisted of RNA transcripts. First-round RT-PCR with HTBI primers amplified the TCR CDR3 region. TCRdb reanalysed the multiplex PCR reads using MiXCR and keeps one entry per CDR3 protein. The sample gives hundreds of thousands of distinct CDR3 sequences, about 45% of which show up once; about 7.7% is in the top ten. Sequenced input: peripheral blood or thyroid tissue (not recorded which). These receptors were taken from an adult man with Graves' disease, either hyperthyroidism or ophthalmopathy (not recorded which).

This clonotype occurred many times. The chain links TRBV7-9 to TRBJ2-5; 10 nucleotides align to TRBD1. Germline assignment: CDR1 SEHNR and CDR2 FQNEAQ (reference sequence). This CDR3 contains 15 residues. V shed 4 bases and J 4 bases; nucleotides not matched to a gene: 6. CDR3 in amino acids: CASSSGTGARETQYF. The CDR3, as DNA: TGTGCCAGCAGCTCGGGGACAGGGGCAAGAGAGACCCAGTACTTC.

The chain joins TRBV12-3 or TRBV12-4 to TRBJ1-1; D is unclear. This CDR3 spans 11 amino acids. V gave up 7 bases and J gave up 10 bases, with 13 bases separating them. CDR3 DNA sequence: TGTGCCAGCATCGCGGGCGCTGGAGCTTTCTTT. Its translation is CASIAGAGAFF.

This clonotype was seen a few times. The CDR3 region is CASTGHFGNTIYF. The CDR3 nucleotides are TGTGCCAGCACGGGACACTTTGGAAACACCATATATTTT. The chain carries TRBV2 and TRBJ1-3, with a weak D call TRBD1 (6 bases). V dropped 7 bases and J dropped 3 bases, with 10 bases sitting between them. Looked up from germline, CDR1 is SNHLY and CDR2 is FYNNEI. The CDR3 is 13 residues long.

This clonotype was counted ten times or more. The CDR3 region is CASSLWVNEKLFF. The CDR3 nucleotides read TGTGCCAGCAGCTTATGGGTTAATGAAAAACTGTTTTTT. The chain combines TRBV7-6 with TRBJ1-4; no definite D call. From germline, CDR1 is SGHVS and CDR2 FNYEAQ. The CDR3 totals 13 residues. V lost 2 bases, J lost 4 bases, and 5 bases lay in between. Looking up the rest from reference TRBV7-6 and TRBJ1-4 gives the full variable domain: GAGVSQSPRYKVTKRGQDVALRCDPISGHVSLYWYRQALGQGPEFLTYFNYEAQQDKSGLPNDRFSAERPEGSISTLTIQRTEQRDSAMYRCASSLWVNEKLFFGSGTQLSVL.

V gene TRBV9 combines with J gene TRBJ1-1, with D hard to call. V dropped 5 bases and J dropped 10 bases, with 15 bases sitting between them. This CDR3 comprises 12 residues. Germline V gene sequence: CDR1 SGDLS, CDR2 YYNGEE. The CDR3 loop is CASRWIVHGAFF. CDR3 in DNA: TGTGCCAGCAGATGGATAGTTCATGGAGCTTTCTTT.

In its sample, this clonotype was seen once. This chain joins TRBV7-9 and TRBJ1-5, with D tentatively TRBD1 (6 bases). The V and J ends lost 5 bases and 10 bases respectively, with 18 bases between them. In germline, CDR1 is SEHNR, CDR2 FQNEAQ (reference sequence). This CDR3 has 14 amino acids. The CDR3 is CASSHRATKQPQHF. For the CDR3, the DNA is TGTGCCAGCAGCCACAGGGCAACCAAGCAACCCCAGCATTTT. The whole variable domain, filled in from reference TRBV7-9 and TRBJ1-5, reads DTGVSQNPRHKITKRGQNVTFRCDPISEHNRLYWYRQTLGQGPEFLTYFQNEAQLEKSRLLSDRFSAERPKGSFSTLEIQRTEQGDSAMYLCASSHRATKQPQHFGDGTRLSIL.

J is TRBJ1-4 and V is TRBV7-2; 7 nucleotides line up with TRBD1. The ends lost 4 bases at V and 7 bases at J; junction bases unmatched: 12. The CDR3 has 16 residues. The germline CDR1 and CDR2 sequences are SGHTA and FQGNSA. CDR3 region: CASSSRGGTAGEKLFF. The CDR3 nucleotides read TGTGCCAGCAGCTCACGAGGGGGGACAGCAGGTGAAAAACTGTTTTTT.

The chain joins TRBV20-1 to TRBJ1-5; 10 bases agree with TRBD1. The germline V gene encodes CDR1 DFQATT and CDR2 SNEGSKA (reference sequence). V was clipped by 4 bases and J by 6 bases; unmatched bases: 6. This CDR3 region has 14 residues. The CDR3 reads CSANDRGPGQPQHF. CDR3 bases: TGCAGTGCTAACGACAGGGGGCCGGGTCAGCCCCAGCATTTT.

In this sample, this clonotype turned up a few times. The J gene is TRBJ1-3, the V gene TRBV7-9, with 9 bases aligning to TRBD1. After removal of 5 bases from V and 2 bases from J, the junction contained 10 bases not matched to a gene. The CDR3 is made up of 17 amino acids. CDR1 is SEHNR and CDR2 is FQNEAQ in the germline V gene (reference sequence). The CDR3 reads CASSPKTTGGAGNTIYF. DNA for the CDR3: TGTGCCAGCAGCCCGAAGACAACAGGGGGCGCTGGAAACACCATATATTTT.

This clonotype was observed many times. The chain uses TRBV7-3 and TRBJ1-5; 9 positions agree with TRBD1. CDR1 is SGHTA, CDR2 FQGTGA, per germline. The CDR3 has 15 amino acids. V lost 5 bases and J lost 7; bases outside the gene matches: 9. Here the CDR3 DNA reads TGTGCCAGCAGCACGACAGGGGGTACGGGCCAGCCCCAGCATTTT. Residues: CASSTTGGTGQPQHF.

This chain links TRBV25-1 with TRBJ1-2; D is unclear. The V end was cut by 6 bases, the J end by 8 bases, with 16 bases between. The CDR3 spans 13 residues. Germline values: CDR1 MGHDK, CDR2 SYGVNS. Written as DNA, the CDR3 is TGTGCCAGCAGCGCCAGTGGGAATGACGGCTACACCTTC. Translating it yields CASSASGNDGYTF.

The chain carries TRBV2 and TRBJ2-5, with D hard to call. The CDR3 runs 11 residues. CDR1 is SNHLY and CDR2 is FYNNEI in the germline V gene. V was pared by 7 bases and J by 7 bases, with 10 bases between. The CDR3 DNA reads as TGTGCCAGCACTCTGACGGTGACCCAGTACTTC. It codes for CASTLTVTQYF. The whole variable domain, remainder taken from reference TRBV2 and TRBJ2-5, is EPEVTQTPSHQVTQMGQEVILRCVPISNHLYFYWYRQILGQKVEFLVSFYNNEISEKSEIFDDQFSVERPDGSNFTLKIRSTKLEDSAMYFCASTLTVTQYFGPGTRLLVL.

This rearrangement joins TRBV29-1 to TRBJ1-5, with D perhaps TRBD1 (6 bases). The V and J ends lost 3 bases and 1 base respectively, with 7 bases between them. Germline CDR1 SQVTM, CDR2 ANQGSEA. This CDR3 has 13 amino acids. The CDR3: CSVETGSNQPQHF. The CDR3 region has the DNA TGCAGCGTTGAGACAGGCAGCAATCAGCCCCAGCATTTT. Full variable domain (rest looked up from reference TRBV29-1 and TRBJ1-5): SAVISQKPSRDICQRGTSLTIQCQVDSQVTMMFWYRQQPGQSLTLIATANQGSEATYESGFVIDKFPISRPNLTFSTLTVSNMSPEDSSIYLCSVETGSNQPQHFGDGTRLSIL.

This chain links TRBV6-1 with TRBJ2-5, with 11 bases aligning to TRBD1. V was clipped by 6 bases and J by 5 bases; unmatched bases: 8. From germline, CDR1 is MNHNS and CDR2 SASEGT. CDR3 length equals 15 residues. This CDR3 reads CASRGRTGGVETQYF. The CDR3 DNA sequence: TGTGCCAGCAGGGGCCGGACAGGGGGCGTGGAGACCCAGTACTTC.

The chain carries TRBV10-3 and TRBJ1-6; D gene unclear. Deletions cut 6 bases from V and 10 bases from J, with 7 bases between. The CDR3 runs 11 residues. Germline V gives CDR1 ENHRY, CDR2 SYGVKD. This chain's CDR3 is CAIRAGSPLHF. CDR3 DNA sequence: TGTGCCATCAGAGCAGGATCACCCCTCCACTTT.

Only one count was recorded for this clonotype. V is TRBV20-1 and J is TRBJ2-5; D remains unclear. V gave up 3 bases and J gave up 2 bases, with 22 bases separating them. Germline V gives CDR1 DFQATT, CDR2 SNEGSKA (reference sequence). CDR3 length: 17 residues. CDR3 protein: CSASQPQPVFIQETQYF. DNA for the CDR3: TGCAGTGCTAGCCAACCACAGCCCGTCTTTATTCAAGAGACCCAGTACTTC.

The gene calls are TRBV20-1 and TRBJ2-7; TRBD2 is a possible D gene (6 bases). This CDR3 is built from 14 residues. V gave up 3 bases and J gave up 4 bases, with 16 bases separating them. Germline V gene lookup returns CDR1 DFQATT and CDR2 SNEGSKA (reference sequence). Here the CDR3 reads CSASGSGLIYEQYF. CDR3 nucleotides: TGCAGTGCTAGCGGGAGCGGTCTGATATACGAGCAGTACTTC.

About this clonotype: Germline and junction disagree at one end, which may indicate a read error. The chain couples TRBV10-3 to TRBJ2-7; tentative D call: TRBD2 (5 bases). CDR3 length: 14 amino acids. Germline V gene lookup returns CDR1 ENHRY and CDR2 SYGVKD. This CDR3 reads CASSLAPNSYEQYF. The CDR3 DNA is TGTGCCAGCAGTTTAGCGCCCAACTCCTACGAGCAGTACTTC.

This clonotype appeared a few times. A much larger clone sits a single nucleotide away, making a read error possible. The chain links TRBV24-1 to TRBJ1-1, with 8 bases aligning to TRBD1. CDR3 length equals 13 residues. Unmatched junction bases numbered 7, after V lost 11 bases and J lost 3 bases. The germline gives CDR1 KGHDR, CDR2 SFDVKD. The CDR3 nucleotides read TGTGCCAGCACCCAGGGGGCGTACACTGAAGCTTTCTTT. Translation: CASTQGAYTEAFF.

This chain links TRBV19 with TRBJ1-2, with 7 bases lining up with TRBD1. The junction had 9 bases not matched to a gene; V was cut back by 6 bases and J by 5 bases. The CDR3 has 14 residues. Germline V lookup: CDR1 LNHDA, CDR2 SQIVND (reference sequence). CDR3 bases: TGTGCCAGTAGGCGACAGGGAAAAATATATGGCTACACCTTC. Translating it yields CASRRQGKIYGYTF. Full variable domain (outside the CDR3, taken from reference TRBV19 and TRBJ1-2): DGGITQSPKYLFRKEGQNVTLSCEQNLNHDAMYWYRQDPGQGLRLIYYSQIVNDFQKGDIAEGYSVSREKKESFPLTVTSAQKNPTAFYLCASRRQGKIYGYTFGSGTRLTVV.

This clonotype was observed many times. V gene TRBV7-9 combines with J gene TRBJ1-6; D might be TRBD1 (5 bases). CDR1 and CDR2 (germline): SEHNR, FQNEAQ (reference sequence). The V gene lost 6 bases and the J gene lost 9 bases, with 18 bases spanning the gap. CDR3 length equals 15 residues. CDR3 residues: CASSISGTDGSPLHF. The CDR3 region has the DNA TGTGCCAGCAGTATATCCGGGACGGATGGTTCACCCCTCCACTTT. Supplemented by reference TRBV7-9 and TRBJ1-6, the full variable domain reads DTGVSQNPRHKITKRGQNVTFRCDPISEHNRLYWYRQTLGQGPEFLTYFQNEAQLEKSRLLSDRFSAERPKGSFSTLEIQRTEQGDSAMYLCASSISGTDGSPLHFGNGTRLTVT.

This CDR3 reads CASSPLGAKNQPQHF. The CDR3 DNA follows: TGTGCCAGCAGTCCTCTGGGAGCAAAGAATCAGCCCCAGCATTTT. The genes are TRBV12-3 or TRBV12-4 and TRBJ1-5; D is ambiguous. This CDR3 spans 15 amino acids. Trimming cost V 5 bases and J 4 bases, with 15 bases left between them.

The sample holds a few counts of this clonotype. The chain links TRBV25-1 to TRBJ1-6, with a possible D match to TRBD1 (5 bases). CDR3 length: 14 amino acids. Germline V gene data show CDR1 as MGHDK and CDR2 as SYGVNS. The ends were cut back, 8 bases at V and 6 bases at J, with 14 bases in the middle. As DNA, the CDR3 is TGTGCCAGCGTTATCGAGGGGCCTAATTCACCCCTCCACTTT. It translates to CASVIEGPNSPLHF.

This rearrangement joins TRBV6-9 to TRBJ1-1; D is uncertain. V was shortened by 2 bases and J by 8 bases, with 9 bases between the two germline ends. The germline CDR1 and CDR2 sequences are MNHGY and SVAAGI. The CDR3 spans 12 residues. The CDR3 reads CASSYGNREAFF. DNA for the CDR3: TGTGCCAGCAGTTATGGAAACAGAGAAGCTTTCTTT.

V usage is TRBV25-1 and J usage is TRBJ1-6, with TRBD1 identical over 7 bases. The CDR3 sequence is 18 residues long. Germline V CDR1 and CDR2: MGHDK, SYGVNS. V was clipped by 4 bases and J by 10 bases; unmatched bases: 19. CDR3 sequence reads: CASSARAAEQGMSSPLHF. The CDR3 DNA reads TGTGCCAGCAGTGCTAGGGCCGCTGAACAGGGGATGAGCTCACCCCTCCACTTT. Using reference TRBV25-1 and TRBJ1-6 for the parts outside the CDR3, the full variable domain is EADIYQTPRYLVIGTGKKITLECSQTMGHDKMYWYQQDPGMELHLIHYSYGVNSTEKGDLSSESTVSRIRTEHFPLTLESARPSHTSQYLCASSARAAEQGMSSPLHFGNGTRLTVT.